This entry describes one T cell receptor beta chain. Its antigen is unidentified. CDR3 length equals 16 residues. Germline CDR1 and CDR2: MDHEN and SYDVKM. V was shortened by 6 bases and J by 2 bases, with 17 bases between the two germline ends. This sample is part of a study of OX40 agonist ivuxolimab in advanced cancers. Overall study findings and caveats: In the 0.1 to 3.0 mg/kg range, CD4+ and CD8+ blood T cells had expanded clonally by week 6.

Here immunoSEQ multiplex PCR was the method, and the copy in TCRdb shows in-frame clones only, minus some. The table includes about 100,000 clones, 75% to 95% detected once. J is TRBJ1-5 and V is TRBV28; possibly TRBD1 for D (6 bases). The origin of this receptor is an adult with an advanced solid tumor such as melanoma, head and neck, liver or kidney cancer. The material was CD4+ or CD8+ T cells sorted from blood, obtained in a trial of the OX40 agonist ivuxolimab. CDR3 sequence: CASRLNDRIRNQPQHF. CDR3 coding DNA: TGTGCCAGCAGGTTAAATGACAGGATACGCAATCAGCCCCAGCATTTT.